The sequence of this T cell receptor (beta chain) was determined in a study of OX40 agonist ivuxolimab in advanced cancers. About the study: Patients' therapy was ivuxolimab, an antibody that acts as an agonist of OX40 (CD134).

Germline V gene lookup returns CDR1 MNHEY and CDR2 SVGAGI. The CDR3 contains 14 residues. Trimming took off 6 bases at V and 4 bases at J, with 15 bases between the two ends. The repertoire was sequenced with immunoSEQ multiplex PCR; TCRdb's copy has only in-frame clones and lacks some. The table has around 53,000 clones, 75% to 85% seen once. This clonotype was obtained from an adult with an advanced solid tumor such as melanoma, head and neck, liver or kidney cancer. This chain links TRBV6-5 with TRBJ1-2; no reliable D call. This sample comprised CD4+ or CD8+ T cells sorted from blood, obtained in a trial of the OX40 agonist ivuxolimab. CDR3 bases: TGTGCCAGCAGCCCCTTCTTGAGGCCCTATGGCTACACCTTC. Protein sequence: CASSPFLRPYGYTF.